The 9 T cell receptor beta chains reported below all come from one sample, sequenced in a study of cytomegalovirus exposure and HLA in healthy donors. The PCR made use of 60 Vbeta and 13 Jbeta primers. Clones were read by immunoSEQ multiplex PCR, and TCRdb kept only the in-frame ones, dropping some. The sample contains 60,000 to 85,000 clones, more than 55% of which appear only once. Material: PBMCs. These receptors were obtained from a man aged 55-75 years in good health and CMV-seropositive.

The V call is TRBV4-1, the J call TRBJ1-5, with 10 bases that match TRBD1. The CDR3 consists of 17 residues. The V gene's germline CDR1 is MGHRA and CDR2 YSYEKL. The V gene end was trimmed by 0 bases and the J gene end by 5 bases; junction bases not matched to a gene: 7. CDR3 bases: TGCGCCAGCAGCCAAGATCAGGGACAGGGGATTGATCAGCCCCAGCATTTT. Translated, it gives CASSQDQGQGIDQPQHF.

This clone was counted once. This chain links TRBV19 with TRBJ2-3; D may be TRBD2 (6 bases). The CDR3 has 12 residues. CDR1 is LNHDA, CDR2 SQIVND, per germline (reference sequence). V shed 10 bases and J shed 4 bases, with 12 bases lying between them. Here the CDR3 reads CATRGGSDTQYF. CDR3 sequence (DNA): TGTGCCACCCGTGGGGGGTCAGATACGCAGTATTTT.

The J gene is TRBJ2-7, the V gene TRBV10-3; 10 bases are shared with TRBD2. The CDR3 runs 15 residues. CDR1 is ENHRY, CDR2 SYGVKD, per germline. The trim removed 5 bases at V and 0 bases at J, leaving 4 bases unmatched. The DNA for the CDR3 is TGTGCCATCAGTCTAACTAGCGGGGCCTCCTACGAGCAGTACTTC. It encodes CAISLTSGASYEQYF.

About this clone itself: At one boundary the junction diverges from the germline segment, which might be a read error. V gene TRBV7-9 combines with J gene TRBJ2-7, with D tentatively TRBD2 (6 bases). Germline CDR1 and CDR2: SEHNR and FQNEAQ (reference sequence). CDR3 length: 12 amino acids. The CDR3 region is CSSSLGGGEQYF. The CDR3 DNA reads TGTTCCAGCAGCTTGGGGGGTGGTGAGCAGTACTTC. Together with reference TRBV7-9 and TRBJ2-7, the CDR3 gives the full variable domain: DTGVSQNPRHKITKRGQNVTFRCDPISEHNRLYWYRQTLGQGPEFLTYFQNEAQLEKSRLLSDRFSAERPKGSFSTLEIQRTEQGDSAMYLCSSSLGGGEQYFGPGTRLTVT.

The chain is built from TRBV5-1 and TRBJ2-3; no firm D call. The CDR3 consists of 12 residues. CDR1 is SGHRS, CDR2 YFSETQ, per germline. Trimming stripped 5 bases from V and 2 bases from J, with 6 bases between. The CDR3 region has the DNA TGCGCCAGCAGGTCGTCCACAGATACGCAGTATTTT. As protein: CASRSSTDTQYF.

CDR3 sequence (DNA): TGTGCCTGGATGTTCACAGTTAACTATGGCTACACCTTC. Encoded protein: CAWMFTVNYGYTF. The chain is built from TRBV30 and TRBJ1-2, with unresolved D. CDR3 size: 13 residues. V was trimmed by 4 bases and J by 1 base, leaving 10 bases between them. CDR1 and CDR2 from the germline V gene are GTSNPN and SVGIG (reference sequence).

About this clone: Other DNA sequences of this sample code for an identical CDR3. The chain recombines TRBV7-9 with TRBJ1-4; no firm D call. The V gene's germline CDR1 is SEHNR and CDR2 FQNEAQ (reference sequence). CDR3 length: 15 amino acids. V was shortened by 2 bases and J by 1 base, with 8 bases between the two germline ends. CDR3 sequence: CASSLSRVTNEKLFF. As DNA, the CDR3 is TGTGCCAGCAGCTTATCCCGCGTAACTAATGAAAAACTGTTTTTT.

The genes are TRBV2 and TRBJ2-1, with 15 bases lining up with TRBD2. The CDR3 consists of 17 residues. Germline V lookup: CDR1 SNHLY, CDR2 FYNNEI. The V gene end was trimmed by 8 bases and the J gene end by 0 bases; junction bases not matched to a gene: 5. The CDR3 loop is CASHGTSGRNSYNEQFF. The CDR3 region has the DNA TGTGCCAGCCACGGGACTAGCGGGAGGAACTCCTACAATGAGCAGTTCTTC.

This clone showed up just a few times. The chain couples TRBV2 to TRBJ1-1; 8 bases fit TRBD1. This CDR3 region has 16 residues. The junction had 9 bases not matched to a gene; V was cut back by 6 bases and J by 0 bases. CDR1 and CDR2 from the germline V gene are SNHLY and FYNNEI. CDR3 residues: CASRGGTGYMNTEAFF. CDR3 bases: TGTGCCAGCAGAGGGGGGACAGGTTATATGAACACTGAAGCTTTCTTT. Filled out from reference TRBV2 and TRBJ1-1, the complete variable domain reads EPEVTQTPSHQVTQMGQEVILRCVPISNHLYFYWYRQILGQKVEFLVSFYNNEISEKSEIFDDQFSVERPDGSNFTLKIRSTKLEDSAMYFCASRGGTGYMNTEAFFGQGTRLTVV.